Shown below are 3 T cell receptor beta chains from a single sample sequenced in a study of blood T cell repertoires in COVID-19. This table comes from immunoSEQ multiplex PCR, and its TCRdb copy is limited to in-frame clones, with some not included. The repertoire has approximately 110,000 clones, around 88% of them found once; the top ten carry about 1%. Material for sequencing was peripheral blood. The receptors shown here come from a woman in her 50s with active or convalescent COVID-19.

This rearrangement joins TRBV7-2 to TRBJ2-5; 9 bases line up with TRBD1. The J segment lost 4 bases and the V segment lost 3 bases, leaving 6 bases of the junction unmatched. The germline V gene encodes CDR1 SGHTA and CDR2 FQGNSA. This CDR3 contains 15 residues. As DNA, the CDR3 is TGTGCCAGCAGCTTCTACAGGGGGCCCGTAGAGACCCAGTACTTC. This translates into CASSFYRGPVETQYF. Full variable domain (missing parts from reference TRBV7-2 and TRBJ2-5): GAGVSQSPSNKVTEKGKDVELRCDPISGHTALYWYRQSLGQGLEFLIYFQGNSAPDKSGLPSDRFSAERTGGSVSTLTIQRTQQEDSAVYLCASSFYRGPVETQYFGPGTRLLVL.

The CDR3 is CASSAGGPYEQYF. CDR3 nucleotide sequence: TGTGCCAGCAGTGCTGGCGGGCCCTACGAGCAGTACTTC. V is TRBV2 and J is TRBJ2-7; weak D call: TRBD2 (5 bases). CDR3 length: 13 residues. CDR1 and CDR2 (germline): SNHLY, FYNNEI. V lost 4 bases to trimming and J lost 2 bases, with 9 bases between them.

The chain links TRBV4-2 to TRBJ2-3; TRBD1 matches at 9 bases. Trimming removed 2 bases from V and 1 base from J; junction bases left unmatched: 4. Germline V gene sequence: CDR1 LGHNA, CDR2 YNFKEQ. The CDR3 runs 16 residues. The DNA of the CDR3 is TGTGCCAGCAGCCAAAGGGACAGGGATGGCACAGATACGCAGTATTTT. Its protein product is CASSQRDRDGTDTQYF.